This is a list of T cell receptor beta chains from one sample in a study of cytomegalovirus exposure and HLA in healthy donors. TCRdb keeps only in-frame clones here, not all; method: immunoSEQ multiplex PCR. The repertoire holds some 170,000 clones, about 89% seen once, with less than 3% in the top ten. Material: PBMCs. The receptors were gathered from a man aged 18 to 29 in good health and CMV-seropositive. Each CDR3 is given with its conserved first and last residue. D genes are given only for firm matches. Part of the rows lack a size; the others show once, few, many or a class for expanded clones.

V: TRBV20-1; D: TRBD2; size: -; J: TRBJ2-7; DNA: TGCAGTGCTCCGGGGGGGGTCCGTCAGTACTTC; CDR3: CSAPGGVRQYF
V: TRBV5-4; D: -; size: -; J: TRBJ2-1; DNA: TGTGCCAGCAGCTTGGTCGTCAATGAGCAGTTCTTC; CDR3: CASSLVVNEQFF
V: TRBV9; D: -; size: -; J: TRBJ2-7; DNA: TGTGCCAGCAGCGCGGGGGACAGCCTTTCCTACGAGCAGTACTTC; CDR3: CASSAGDSLSYEQYF
V: TRBV5-6; D: -; size: -; J: TRBJ2-2; DNA: TGTGCCACCAAAAAACGCGCGAACACCGGGGAGCTGTTTTTT; CDR3: CATKKRANTGELFF
V: TRBV5-6; D: -; size: -; J: TRBJ1-3; DNA: TGTGCCAGCAGCTCTCGGGACACCTCTGGAAACACCATATATTTT; CDR3: CASSSRDTSGNTIYF
V: TRBV6-5; D: TRBD1; size: -; J: TRBJ1-1; DNA: TGTGCCAGCAGTTGGACAGGGGTGAACACTGAAGCTTTCTTT; CDR3: CASSWTGVNTEAFF
V: TRBV27; D: TRBD1; size: -; J: TRBJ2-7; DNA: TGTGCCAGCAGTCCCCTGACAGGGGGCAGCTACGAGCAGTACTTC; CDR3: CASSPLTGGSYEQYF
V: TRBV5-1; D: -; size: -; J: TRBJ1-1; DNA: TGCGCCAGCAGCTTGTGGCAGGCGAGCACTGAAGCTTTCTTT; CDR3: CASSLWQASTEAFF
V: TRBV5-1; D: -; size: -; J: TRBJ1-1; DNA: TGCGCCAGCAGCTCCCCCCAGGGGAGTGTGAACACTGAAGCTTTCTTT; CDR3: CASSSPQGSVNTEAFF
V: TRBV9; D: TRBD2; size: -; J: TRBJ2-3; DNA: TGTGCCAGCAGCCCCACGACTAGCGGGTTTGATGATACGCAGTATTTT; CDR3: CASSPTTSGFDDTQYF
V: TRBV10-2; D: -; size: -; J: TRBJ1-5; DNA: TGCGCCACCTCCGGTGGGGGCGGCAATCAGCCCCAGCATTTT; CDR3: CATSGGGGNQPQHF
V: TRBV7-2; D: TRBD2; size: -; J: TRBJ2-3; DNA: TGTGCCAGCAGCATAACTAGCGTGAGCACAGATACGCAGTATTTT; CDR3: CASSITSVSTDTQYF
V: TRBV19; D: -; size: many; J: TRBJ1-5; DNA: TGTGCCAGTAGTGTGGGGGGGGCGGTTAATCAGCCCCAGCATTTT; CDR3: CASSVGGAVNQPQHF
V: TRBV7-8; D: -; size: -; J: TRBJ1-4; DNA: TGTGCCAGCAGCTACCGAGCTAATGAAAAACTGTTTTTT; CDR3: CASSYRANEKLFF
V: TRBV7-2; D: -; size: -; J: TRBJ2-7; DNA: TGTGCCAGCAGCTCTGCGGGATCCTACGAGCAGTACTTC; CDR3: CASSSAGSYEQYF
V: TRBV9; D: -; size: -; J: TRBJ1-4; DNA: TGTGCCAGCAGCCCGCGACAGGCGCCTAATGAAAAACTGTTTTTT; CDR3: CASSPRQAPNEKLFF
V: TRBV6-5; D: -; size: -; J: TRBJ1-2; DNA: TGTGCCAGCAGCCAGGACAGCTACTATGGCTACACCTTC; CDR3: CASSQDSYYGYTF
V: TRBV7-2; D: TRBD1; size: once; J: TRBJ1-2; DNA: TGTGCCAGCAGCTCGCGGGACAGGGTCTATGGCTACACCTTC; CDR3: CASSSRDRVYGYTF
V: TRBV25-1; D: TRBD1; size: few; J: TRBJ2-3; DNA: TGTGCCACCCGACAGGGGGCTACCACAGATACGCAGTATTTT; CDR3: CATRQGATTDTQYF
V: TRBV5-1; D: TRBD1; size: -; J: TRBJ2-3; DNA: TGCGCCAGCAGGCCGACAGGGGGCCTCGCAGATACGCAGTATTTT; CDR3: CASRPTGGLADTQYF
V: TRBV27; D: -; size: -; J: TRBJ2-7; DNA: TGTGCCAGCAGTTTAAAGGTCACAGCCCCTTACGAGCAGTACTTC; CDR3: CASSLKVTAPYEQYF
V: TRBV6-4; D: -; size: -; J: TRBJ2-7; DNA: TGTGCCAGCAGTGAGCCCTTGCTGCTCAGGGACTACGAGCAGTACTTC; CDR3: CASSEPLLLRDYEQYF
V: TRBV29-1; D: TRBD1; size: -; J: TRBJ2-7; DNA: TGCAGCGTCCGGACAGGAAGCTCCTACGAGCAGTACTTC; CDR3: CSVRTGSSYEQYF